This TCR beta chain was found in a study of spatial heterogeneity in lung cancer. Study-level background: The count of detected beta-chain sequences consistently exceeded that of alpha-chain sequences.

The CDR3 length is 14 residues. The germline V and J ends were trimmed by 3 bases and 0 bases, with 8 bases remaining between them. Every TCR cDNA molecule bore a unique molecular identifier. Each CDR3 protein is one row after TCRdb ran MiXCR on the 5' RACE reads. The data show roughly 72,000 distinct CDR3 sequences, about 9.5% seen once. This clonotype turned up a few times. The time point: blood at routine non-recurrence follow-up after resection. In each case, whole RNA from tumor, nontumor lung or frozen PBMC was sequenced unsorted. Here the sequenced sample was PBMCs, taken at follow-up. J is TRBJ1-2 and V is TRBV12-3 or TRBV12-4; maybe TRBD1 (5 bases). This TCR was recovered from a female donor with early-stage non-small cell lung cancer. CDR3 region: CASSFGRANYGYTF. Here the CDR3 DNA reads TGTGCCAGCAGTTTTGGCAGGGCTAACTATGGCTACACCTTC.